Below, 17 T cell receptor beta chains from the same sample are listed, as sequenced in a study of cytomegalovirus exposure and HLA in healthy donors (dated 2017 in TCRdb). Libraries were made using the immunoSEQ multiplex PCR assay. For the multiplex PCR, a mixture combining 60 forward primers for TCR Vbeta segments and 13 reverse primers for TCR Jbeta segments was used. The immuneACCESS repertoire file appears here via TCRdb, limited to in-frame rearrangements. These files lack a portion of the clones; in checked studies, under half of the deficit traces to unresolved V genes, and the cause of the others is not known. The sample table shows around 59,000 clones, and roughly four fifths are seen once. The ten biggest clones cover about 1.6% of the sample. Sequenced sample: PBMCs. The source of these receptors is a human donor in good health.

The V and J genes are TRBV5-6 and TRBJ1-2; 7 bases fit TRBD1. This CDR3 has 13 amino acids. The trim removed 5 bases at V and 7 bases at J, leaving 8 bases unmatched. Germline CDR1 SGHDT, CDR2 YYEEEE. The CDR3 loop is CASSPGQRFGYTF. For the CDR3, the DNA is TGTGCCAGCAGTCCGGGACAGAGATTTGGCTACACCTTC.

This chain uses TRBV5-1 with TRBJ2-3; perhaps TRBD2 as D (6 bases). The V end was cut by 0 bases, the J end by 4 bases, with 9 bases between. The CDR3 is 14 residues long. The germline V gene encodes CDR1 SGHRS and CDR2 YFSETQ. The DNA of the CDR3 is TGCGCCAGCAGCTTGGGACTAGACCCAGATACGCAGTATTTT. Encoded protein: CASSLGLDPDTQYF. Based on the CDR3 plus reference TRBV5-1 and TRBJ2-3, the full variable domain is KAGVTQTPRYLIKTRGQQVTLSCSPISGHRSVSWYQQTPGQGLQFLFEYFSETQRNKGNFPGRFSGRQFSNSRSEMNVSTLELGDSALYLCASSLGLDPDTQYFGPGTRLTVL.

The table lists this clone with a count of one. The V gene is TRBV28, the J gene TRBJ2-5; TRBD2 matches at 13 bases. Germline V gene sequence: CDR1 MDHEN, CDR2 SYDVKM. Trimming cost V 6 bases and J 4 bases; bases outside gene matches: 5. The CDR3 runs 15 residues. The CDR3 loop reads CASSLLAGGRETQYF. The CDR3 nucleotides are TGTGCCAGCAGCTTACTAGCGGGAGGGCGAGAGACCCAGTACTTC.

The CDR3 nucleotides read TGTGCCAGCAGCCAAGAAGGGTTCCGCGGGAGTTTGGGCGGGACCCAGTACTTC. Translated, it gives CASSQEGFRGSLGGTQYF. This sequence joins TRBV4-2 and TRBJ2-5; 7 nucleotides align to TRBD2. The CDR3 loop spans 18 amino acids. The junction had 17 bases not matched to a gene; V was cut back by 0 bases and J by 7 bases. Germline V gene lookup returns CDR1 LGHNA and CDR2 YNFKEQ.

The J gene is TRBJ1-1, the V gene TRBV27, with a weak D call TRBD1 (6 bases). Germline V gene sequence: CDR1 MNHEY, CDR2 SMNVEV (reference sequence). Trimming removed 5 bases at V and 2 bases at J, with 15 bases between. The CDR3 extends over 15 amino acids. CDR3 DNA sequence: TGTGCCAGCAGTGGGGGCCCCGGTTCCAACACTGAAGCTTTCTTT. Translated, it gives CASSGGPGSNTEAFF.

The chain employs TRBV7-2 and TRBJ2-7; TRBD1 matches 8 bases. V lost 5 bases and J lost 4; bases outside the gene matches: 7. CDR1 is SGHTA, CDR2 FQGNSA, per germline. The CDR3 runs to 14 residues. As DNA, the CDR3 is TGTGCCAGCAGCATCAGGGGGCTAGGATACGAGCAGTACTTC. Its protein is CASSIRGLGYEQYF.

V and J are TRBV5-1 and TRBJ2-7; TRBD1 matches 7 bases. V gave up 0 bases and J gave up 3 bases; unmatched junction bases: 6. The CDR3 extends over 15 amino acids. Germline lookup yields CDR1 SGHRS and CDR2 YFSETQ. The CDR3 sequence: CASSLAGTEYYEQYF. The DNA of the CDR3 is TGCGCCAGCAGCTTGGCCGGGACAGAATACTACGAGCAGTACTTC.

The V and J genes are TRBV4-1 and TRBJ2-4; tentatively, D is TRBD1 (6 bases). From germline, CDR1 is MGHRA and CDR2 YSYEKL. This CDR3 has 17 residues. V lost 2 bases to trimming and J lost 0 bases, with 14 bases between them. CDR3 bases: TGCGCCAGCAGCCAATTTCGACAGGATTTAGCCAAAAACATTCAGTACTTC. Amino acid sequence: CASSQFRQDLAKNIQYF.

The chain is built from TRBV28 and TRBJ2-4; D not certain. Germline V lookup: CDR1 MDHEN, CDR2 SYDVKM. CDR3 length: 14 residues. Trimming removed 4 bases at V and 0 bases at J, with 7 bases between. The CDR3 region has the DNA TGTGCCAGCAGTTCATTACTAGCCAAAAACATTCAGTACTTC. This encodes CASSSLLAKNIQYF. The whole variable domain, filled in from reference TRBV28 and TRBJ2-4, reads DVKVTQSSRYLVKRTGEKVFLECVQDMDHENMFWYRQDPGLGLRLIYFSYDVKMKEKGDIPEGYSVSREKKERFSLILESASTNQTSMYLCASSSLLAKNIQYFGAGTRLSVL.

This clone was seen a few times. Written as DNA, the CDR3 is TGTGCCAGCAGCTTAAACCCCAGAGAGACCCAGTACTTC. Translated, it gives CASSLNPRETQYF. The V call is TRBV7-3, the J call TRBJ2-5; unclear D gene. This CDR3 is built from 13 residues. The V end was cut by 1 base, the J end by 4 bases, with 7 bases between. Per the germline V gene, CDR1 is SGHTA and CDR2 is FQGTGA. Full variable domain (rest looked up from reference TRBV7-3 and TRBJ2-5): GAGVSQTPSNKVTEKGKYVELRCDPISGHTALYWYRQSLGQGPEFLIYFQGTGAADDSGLPNDRFFAVRPEGSVSTLKIQRTERGDSAVYLCASSLNPRETQYFGPGTRLLVL.

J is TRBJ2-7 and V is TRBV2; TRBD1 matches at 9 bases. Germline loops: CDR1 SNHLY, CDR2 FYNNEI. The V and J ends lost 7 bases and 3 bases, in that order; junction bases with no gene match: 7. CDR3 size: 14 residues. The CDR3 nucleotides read TGTGCCAGCATTAGGACAGGGGAAAGCTACGAGCAGTACTTC. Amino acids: CASIRTGESYEQYF.

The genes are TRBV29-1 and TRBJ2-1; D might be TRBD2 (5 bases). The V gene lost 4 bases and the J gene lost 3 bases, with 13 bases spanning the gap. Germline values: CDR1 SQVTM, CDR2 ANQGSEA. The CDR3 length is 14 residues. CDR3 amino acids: CSVGGGEFYNEQFF. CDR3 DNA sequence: TGCAGCGTTGGCGGTGGGGAGTTCTACAATGAGCAGTTCTTC.

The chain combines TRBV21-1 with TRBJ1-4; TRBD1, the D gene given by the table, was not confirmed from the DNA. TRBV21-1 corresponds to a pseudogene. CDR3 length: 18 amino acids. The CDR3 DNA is TGTGCCAGCAGCAAAACGTCGGGAAAACAGGGTGGGGATGAAAAACTGTTTTTT. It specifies CASSKTSGKQGGDEKLFF.

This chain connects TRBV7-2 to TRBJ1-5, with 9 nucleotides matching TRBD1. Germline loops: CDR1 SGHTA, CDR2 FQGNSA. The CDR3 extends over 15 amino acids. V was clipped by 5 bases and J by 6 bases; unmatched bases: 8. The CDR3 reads CASSPGGQGGQPQHF. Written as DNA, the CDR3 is TGTGCCAGCAGCCCGGGGGGACAGGGAGGTCAGCCCCAGCATTTT. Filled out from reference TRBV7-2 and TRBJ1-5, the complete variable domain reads GAGVSQSPSNKVTEKGKDVELRCDPISGHTALYWYRQSLGQGLEFLIYFQGNSAPDKSGLPSDRFSAERTGGSVSTLTIQRTQQEDSAVYLCASSPGGQGGQPQHFGDGTRLSIL.

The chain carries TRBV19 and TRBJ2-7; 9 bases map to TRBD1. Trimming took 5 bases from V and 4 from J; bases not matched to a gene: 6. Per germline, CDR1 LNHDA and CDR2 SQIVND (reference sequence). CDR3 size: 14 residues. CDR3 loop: CASSPWDRVYEQYF. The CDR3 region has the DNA TGTGCCAGTAGTCCGTGGGACAGGGTATACGAGCAGTACTTC.

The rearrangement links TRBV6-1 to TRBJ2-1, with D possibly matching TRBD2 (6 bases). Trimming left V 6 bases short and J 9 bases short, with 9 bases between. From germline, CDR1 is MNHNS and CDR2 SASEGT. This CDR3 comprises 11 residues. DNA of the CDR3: TGTGCCAGCAGGCGGGGAGTTGAGCAGTTCTTC. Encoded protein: CASRRGVEQFF.

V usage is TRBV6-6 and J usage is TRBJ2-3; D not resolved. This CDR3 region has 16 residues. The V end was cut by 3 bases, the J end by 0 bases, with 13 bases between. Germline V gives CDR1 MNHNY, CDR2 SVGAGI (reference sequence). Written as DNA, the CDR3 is TGTGCCAGCAGTTATTTGCGAGGTCCTAGCACAGATACGCAGTATTTT. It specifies CASSYLRGPSTDTQYF.